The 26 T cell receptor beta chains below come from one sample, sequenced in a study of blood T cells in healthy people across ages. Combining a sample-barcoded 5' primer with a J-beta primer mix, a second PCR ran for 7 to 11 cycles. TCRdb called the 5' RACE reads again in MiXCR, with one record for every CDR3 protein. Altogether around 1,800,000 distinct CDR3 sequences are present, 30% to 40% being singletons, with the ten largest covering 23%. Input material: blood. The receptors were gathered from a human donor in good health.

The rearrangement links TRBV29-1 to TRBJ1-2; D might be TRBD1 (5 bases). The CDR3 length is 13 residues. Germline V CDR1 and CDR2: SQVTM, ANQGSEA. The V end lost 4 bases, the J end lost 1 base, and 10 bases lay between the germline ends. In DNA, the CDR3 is TGCAGCGTTGGGAGGGGCCTTAACTATGGCTACACCTTC. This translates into CSVGRGLNYGYTF. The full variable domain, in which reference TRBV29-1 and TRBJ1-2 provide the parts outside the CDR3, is SAVISQKPSRDICQRGTSLTIQCQVDSQVTMMFWYRQQPGQSLTLIATANQGSEATYESGFVIDKFPISRPNLTFSTLTVSNMSPEDSSIYLCSVGRGLNYGYTFGSGTRLTVV.

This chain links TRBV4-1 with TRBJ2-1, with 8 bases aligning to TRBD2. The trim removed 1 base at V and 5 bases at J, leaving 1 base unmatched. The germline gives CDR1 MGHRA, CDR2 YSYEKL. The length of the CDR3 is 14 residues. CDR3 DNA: TGCGCCAGCAGCCAAGTGGGACTAGACAATGAGCAGTTCTTC. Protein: CASSQVGLDNEQFF.

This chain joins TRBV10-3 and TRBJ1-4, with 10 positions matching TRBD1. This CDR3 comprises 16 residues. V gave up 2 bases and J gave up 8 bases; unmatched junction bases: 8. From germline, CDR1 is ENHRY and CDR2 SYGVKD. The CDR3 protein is CAISEMGTGATEKLFF. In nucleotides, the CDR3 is TGTGCCATCAGTGAGATGGGGACAGGGGCCACAGAAAAACTGTTTTTT.

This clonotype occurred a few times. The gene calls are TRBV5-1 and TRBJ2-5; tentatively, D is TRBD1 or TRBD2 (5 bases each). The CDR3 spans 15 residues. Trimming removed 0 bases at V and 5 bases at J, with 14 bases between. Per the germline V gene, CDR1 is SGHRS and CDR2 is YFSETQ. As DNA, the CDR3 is TGCGCCAGCAGCTTGGAAAACAGGAGAGGGGAGACCCAGTACTTC. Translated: CASSLENRRGETQYF. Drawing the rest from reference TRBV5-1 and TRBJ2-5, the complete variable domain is KAGVTQTPRYLIKTRGQQVTLSCSPISGHRSVSWYQQTPGQGLQFLFEYFSETQRNKGNFPGRFSGRQFSNSRSEMNVSTLELGDSALYLCASSLENRRGETQYFGPGTRLLVL.

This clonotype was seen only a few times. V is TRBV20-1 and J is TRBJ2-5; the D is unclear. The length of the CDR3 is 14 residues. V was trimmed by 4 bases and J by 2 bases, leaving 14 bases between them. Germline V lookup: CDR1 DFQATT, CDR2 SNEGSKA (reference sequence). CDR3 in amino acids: CSAILGNAQETQYF. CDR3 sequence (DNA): TGCAGTGCTATTTTAGGGAACGCTCAAGAGACCCAGTACTTC.

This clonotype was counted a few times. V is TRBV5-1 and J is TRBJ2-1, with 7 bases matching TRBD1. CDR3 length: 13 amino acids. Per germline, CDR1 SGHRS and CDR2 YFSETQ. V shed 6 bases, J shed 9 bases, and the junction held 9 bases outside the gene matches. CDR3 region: CASTTGNVGEQFF. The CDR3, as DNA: TGCGCCAGCACGACAGGGAATGTTGGTGAGCAGTTCTTC.

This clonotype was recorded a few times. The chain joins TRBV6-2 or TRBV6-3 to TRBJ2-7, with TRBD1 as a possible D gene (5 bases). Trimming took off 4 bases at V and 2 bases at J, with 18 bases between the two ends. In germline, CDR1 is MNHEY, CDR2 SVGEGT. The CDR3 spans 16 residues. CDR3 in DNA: TGTGCCAGCAGTTCCCGCAGGGAAGGTAATCCCTACGAGCAGTACTTC. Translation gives CASSSRREGNPYEQYF.

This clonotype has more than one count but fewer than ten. The CDR3 bases are TGTGCCAGCAGCTTAAGCCCAGGGGACGATGGCTACACCTTC. Translating gives CASSLSPGDDGYTF. This chain uses TRBV7-2 with TRBJ1-2; tentative D call: TRBD1 (6 bases). Deletions cut 2 bases from V and 6 bases from J, with 13 bases between. This CDR3 has 14 residues. Germline-derived CDR1 and CDR2 are SGHTA and FQGNSA.

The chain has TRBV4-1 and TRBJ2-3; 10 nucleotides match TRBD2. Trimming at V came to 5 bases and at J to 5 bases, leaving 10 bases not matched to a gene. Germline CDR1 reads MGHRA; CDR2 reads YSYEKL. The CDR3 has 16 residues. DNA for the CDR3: TGCGCCAGCAGCAACACCGGGACTAGCGTGGGAGATACGCAGTATTTT. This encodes CASSNTGTSVGDTQYF.

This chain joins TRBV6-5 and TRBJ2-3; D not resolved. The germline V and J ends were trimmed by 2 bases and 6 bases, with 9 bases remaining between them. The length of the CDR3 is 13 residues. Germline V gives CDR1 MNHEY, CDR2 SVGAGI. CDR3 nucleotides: TGTGCCAGCAGTTACGACCAGTTCGATACGCAGTATTTT. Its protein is CASSYDQFDTQYF.

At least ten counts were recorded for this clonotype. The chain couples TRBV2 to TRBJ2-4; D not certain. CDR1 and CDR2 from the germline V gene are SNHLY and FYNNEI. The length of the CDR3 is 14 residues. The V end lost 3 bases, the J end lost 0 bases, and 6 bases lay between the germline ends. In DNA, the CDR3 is TGTGCCAGCAGTGACGGCCGAGCCAAAAACATTCAGTACTTC. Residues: CASSDGRAKNIQYF. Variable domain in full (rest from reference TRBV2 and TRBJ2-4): EPEVTQTPSHQVTQMGQEVILRCVPISNHLYFYWYRQILGQKVEFLVSFYNNEISEKSEIFDDQFSVERPDGSNFTLKIRSTKLEDSAMYFCASSDGRAKNIQYFGAGTRLSVL.

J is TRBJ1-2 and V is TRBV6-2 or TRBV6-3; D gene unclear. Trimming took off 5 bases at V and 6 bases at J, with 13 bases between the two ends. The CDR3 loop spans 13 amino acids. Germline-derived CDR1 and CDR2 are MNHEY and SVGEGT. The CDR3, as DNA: TGTGCCAGCAGTCAGTGGACTCCCAATGGCTACACCTTC. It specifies CASSQWTPNGYTF.

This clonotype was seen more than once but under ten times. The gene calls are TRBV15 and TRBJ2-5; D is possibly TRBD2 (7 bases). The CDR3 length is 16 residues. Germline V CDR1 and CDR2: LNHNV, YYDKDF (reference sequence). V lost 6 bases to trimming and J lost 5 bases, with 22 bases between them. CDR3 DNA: TGTGCCACCAGAGGGGGGGGTGCGCTCGATCGTGAGACCCAGTACTTC. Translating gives CATRGGGALDRETQYF.

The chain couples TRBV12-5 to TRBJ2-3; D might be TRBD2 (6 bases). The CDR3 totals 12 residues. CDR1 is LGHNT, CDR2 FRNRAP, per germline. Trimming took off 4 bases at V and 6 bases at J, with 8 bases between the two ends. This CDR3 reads CASGWGEDTQYF. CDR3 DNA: TGTGCTAGTGGTTGGGGGGAGGATACGCAGTATTTT. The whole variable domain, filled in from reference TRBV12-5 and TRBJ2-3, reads DARVTQTPRHKVTEMGQEVTMRCQPILGHNTVFWYRQTMMQGLELLAYFRNRAPLDDSGMPKDRFSAEMPDATLATLKIQPSEPRDSAVYFCASGWGEDTQYFGPGTRLTVL.

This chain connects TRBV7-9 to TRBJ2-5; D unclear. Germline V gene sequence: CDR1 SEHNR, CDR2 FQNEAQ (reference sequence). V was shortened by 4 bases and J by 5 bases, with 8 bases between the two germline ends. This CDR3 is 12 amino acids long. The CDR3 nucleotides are TGTGCCAGCAGCTATACAGAGGAGACCCAGTACTTC. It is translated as CASSYTEETQYF.

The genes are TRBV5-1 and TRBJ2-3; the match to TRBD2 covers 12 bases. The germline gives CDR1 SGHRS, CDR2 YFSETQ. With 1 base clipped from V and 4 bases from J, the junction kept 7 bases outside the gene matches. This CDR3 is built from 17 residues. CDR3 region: CASSLLPSGGAADTQYF. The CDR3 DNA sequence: TGCGCCAGCAGCTTGCTTCCTAGCGGGGGGGCGGCAGATACGCAGTATTTT.

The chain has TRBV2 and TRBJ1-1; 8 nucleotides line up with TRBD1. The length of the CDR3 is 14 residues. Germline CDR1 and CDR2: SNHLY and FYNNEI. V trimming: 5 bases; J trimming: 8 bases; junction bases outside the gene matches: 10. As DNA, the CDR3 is TGTGCCAGCAGTCGTCTAGGACAGGGAAGAGAAGCTTTCTTT. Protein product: CASSRLGQGREAFF.

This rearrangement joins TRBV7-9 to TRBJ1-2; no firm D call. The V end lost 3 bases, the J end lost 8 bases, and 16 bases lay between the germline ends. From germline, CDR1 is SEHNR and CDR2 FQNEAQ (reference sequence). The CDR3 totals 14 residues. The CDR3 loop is CASSFPGPLGGYTF. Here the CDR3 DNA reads TGTGCCAGCAGCTTCCCAGGTCCACTGGGAGGCTACACCTTC.

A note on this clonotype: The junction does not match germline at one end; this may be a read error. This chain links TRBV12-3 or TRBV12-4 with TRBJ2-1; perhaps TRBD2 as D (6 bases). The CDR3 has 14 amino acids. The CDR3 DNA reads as TGTGCCAGCAGTCTCCGGGACTCCCACAATGAGCAGTTCTTC. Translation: CASSLRDSHNEQFF.

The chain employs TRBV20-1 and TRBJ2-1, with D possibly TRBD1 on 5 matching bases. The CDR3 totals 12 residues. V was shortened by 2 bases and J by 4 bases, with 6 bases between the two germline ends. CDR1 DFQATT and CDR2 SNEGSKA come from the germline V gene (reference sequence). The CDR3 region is CSARRQYNEQFF. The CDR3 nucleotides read TGCAGTGCTAGAAGACAGTACAATGAGCAGTTCTTC.

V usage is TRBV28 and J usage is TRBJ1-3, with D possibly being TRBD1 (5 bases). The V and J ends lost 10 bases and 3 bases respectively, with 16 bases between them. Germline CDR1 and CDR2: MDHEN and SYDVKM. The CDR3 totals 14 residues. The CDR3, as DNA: TGTGCCATCACGAACCGGGACCGTGGAAACACCATATATTTT. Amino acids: CAITNRDRGNTIYF.

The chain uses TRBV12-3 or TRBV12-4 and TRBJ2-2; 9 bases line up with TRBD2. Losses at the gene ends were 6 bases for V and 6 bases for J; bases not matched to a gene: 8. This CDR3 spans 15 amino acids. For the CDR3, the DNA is TGTGCCAGCAGCCAGACTAGCGGATTGGCCGGGGAGCTGTTTTTT. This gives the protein CASSQTSGLAGELFF.

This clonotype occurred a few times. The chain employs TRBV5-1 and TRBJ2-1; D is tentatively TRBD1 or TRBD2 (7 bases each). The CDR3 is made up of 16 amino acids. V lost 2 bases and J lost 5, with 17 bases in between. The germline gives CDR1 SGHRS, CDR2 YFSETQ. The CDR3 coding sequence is TGCGCCAGCAGCTTTCTGGGAGGGGGCAGGGACAATGAGCAGTTCTTC. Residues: CASSFLGGGRDNEQFF. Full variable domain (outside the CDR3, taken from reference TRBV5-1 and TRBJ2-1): KAGVTQTPRYLIKTRGQQVTLSCSPISGHRSVSWYQQTPGQGLQFLFEYFSETQRNKGNFPGRFSGRQFSNSRSEMNVSTLELGDSALYLCASSFLGGGRDNEQFFGPGTRLTVL.

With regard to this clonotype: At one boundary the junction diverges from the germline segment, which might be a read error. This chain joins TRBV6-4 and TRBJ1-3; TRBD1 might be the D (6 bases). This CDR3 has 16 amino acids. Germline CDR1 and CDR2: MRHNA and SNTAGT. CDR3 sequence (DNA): TGTGCCAGCAGAGCCCCCGGACAGCACTCTGGAGACACCATATATTTT. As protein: CASRAPGQHSGDTIYF.

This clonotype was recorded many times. The CDR3 sequence is CASSLMNQPQHF. CDR3 nucleotide sequence: TGTGCCAGCAGTTTAATGAACCAGCCCCAGCATTTT. The rearrangement joins TRBV28 to TRBJ1-5, with no clear D. Germline CDR1 and CDR2: MDHEN and SYDVKM. This CDR3 contains 12 residues. V shed 2 bases and J shed 7 bases, with 6 bases lying between them.

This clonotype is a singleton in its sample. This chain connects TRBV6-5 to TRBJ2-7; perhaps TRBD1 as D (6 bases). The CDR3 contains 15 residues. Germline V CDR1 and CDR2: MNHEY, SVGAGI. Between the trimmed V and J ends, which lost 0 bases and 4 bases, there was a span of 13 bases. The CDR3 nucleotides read TGTGCCAGCAGTTACTCTAACCCAGGGGATTACGAGCAGTACTTC. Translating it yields CASSYSNPGDYEQYF.